This entry lists 2 T cell receptor beta chains sequenced from one sample in a study of cytomegalovirus exposure and HLA in healthy donors. Some clones are missing from TCRdb's copy, which holds only in-frame ones; the method was immunoSEQ multiplex PCR. This table holds about 60,000 clones, 95% to 96% found once. The sample comprised PBMCs. The source is a man aged 18 to 30 in good health and CMV-seronegative.

The rearrangement uses TRBV28 and TRBJ1-3, with 8 bases that match TRBD1. CDR3 size: 15 residues. Germline V lookup: CDR1 MDHEN, CDR2 SYDVKM. The V and J ends lost 8 bases and 3 bases, in that order; junction bases with no gene match: 9. CDR3 DNA: TGTGCCAGCGACCCACAGGGGGGGTATGGAAACACCATATATTTT. Protein sequence: CASDPQGGYGNTIYF.

V is TRBV19 and J is TRBJ2-3, with D possibly TRBD2 on 5 matching bases. There are 13 residues in the CDR3. Germline assignment: CDR1 LNHDA and CDR2 SQIVND (reference sequence). The V gene lost 3 bases and the J gene lost 1 base, with 5 bases spanning the gap. For the CDR3, the DNA is TGTGCCAGTAGTATGGGAGGCACAGATACGCAGTATTTT. Translated: CASSMGGTDTQYF.